A selection of T cell receptor beta chains follows, all from one sample in a study of cytomegalovirus exposure and HLA in healthy donors. Method: immunoSEQ multiplex PCR; TCRdb's copy keeps in-frame clones and lacks some. The sample shows around 150,000 clones, approximately 70% of them seen only once. Sequencing was performed on PBMCs. These TCRs come from a man aged 35 to 55 in good health and CMV-seropositive. The CDR3 runs from the conserved cysteine through the conserved F or W. The D gene is left open where the match is weak. Expanded clones get a size class; other rows say once, few or many, or leave the size out.

abundance: -; j_gene: TRBJ1-1; v_gene: TRBV5-1; d_gene: TRBD1; CDR3nt: TGCGCCAGCAGCTTAACAGGGGACACTGAAGCTTCCTTT; CDR3aa: CASSLTGDTEASF
abundance: few; j_gene: TRBJ1-4; v_gene: TRBV7-2; d_gene: TRBD1; CDR3nt: TGTGCCAGCAGCTTAACGACAGGGGTAACTAATGAAAAACTGTTTTTT; CDR3aa: CASSLTTGVTNEKLFF
abundance: -; j_gene: TRBJ1-5; v_gene: TRBV19; d_gene: TRBD1; CDR3nt: TGTGCCAGTAGTATGGGGGACAGGGGGCGAAATCAGCCCCAGCATTTT; CDR3aa: CASSMGDRGRNQPQHF
abundance: few; j_gene: TRBJ2-7; v_gene: TRBV4-2; d_gene: TRBD1; CDR3nt: TGTGCCAGCAGCCAAGATAAGACAGGGGGGACCTACGAGCAGTACTTC; CDR3aa: CASSQDKTGGTYEQYF
abundance: -; j_gene: TRBJ2-5; v_gene: TRBV6-1; d_gene: -; CDR3nt: TGTGCCAGCAGTGAAGCTCAGGGGCCTCACTTTAGGGAGACCCAGTACTTC; CDR3aa: CASSEAQGPHFRETQYF
abundance: -; j_gene: TRBJ2-1; v_gene: TRBV7-9; d_gene: TRBD2; CDR3nt: TGTGCCAGCAGCCCACCGACTAGCGGGGGGAGCTCCTACAATGAGCAGTTCTTC; CDR3aa: CASSPPTSGGSSYNEQFF
abundance: few; j_gene: TRBJ2-3; v_gene: TRBV11-1; d_gene: TRBD2; CDR3nt: TGTGCCAGCAGCTTAACTCAGCGGGGGCTGGGAGATACGCAGTATTTT; CDR3aa: CASSLTQRGLGDTQYF
abundance: -; j_gene: TRBJ2-7; v_gene: TRBV7-2; d_gene: TRBD2; CDR3nt: TGTGCCAGCAGCTTCGGGCTAGCGGGGGGGCCCTACGAGCAGTACTTC; CDR3aa: CASSFGLAGGPYEQYF
abundance: -; j_gene: TRBJ1-4; v_gene: TRBV2; d_gene: -; CDR3nt: TGTGCCAGCAACCAAGAGCAGGTCAATGAAAAACTGTTTTTT; CDR3aa: CASNQEQVNEKLFF
abundance: -; j_gene: TRBJ1-1; v_gene: TRBV18; d_gene: TRBD1; CDR3nt: TGTGCCAGCTCACCACCGGACAGGGCATGGGGCACTGAAGCTTTCTTT; CDR3aa: CASSPPDRAWGTEAFF
abundance: -; j_gene: TRBJ1-4; v_gene: TRBV4-1; d_gene: -; CDR3nt: TGCGCCAGCAGCCAACCCCAGGAAAAACTGTTTTTT; CDR3aa: CASSQPQEKLFF
abundance: -; j_gene: TRBJ2-7; v_gene: TRBV11-3; d_gene: TRBD1; CDR3nt: TGTGCCAGCAGCCGCCAGACAGGGAGTCTCGAGCAGTACTTC; CDR3aa: CASSRQTGSLEQYF
abundance: few; j_gene: TRBJ1-1; v_gene: TRBV6-5; d_gene: TRBD1; CDR3nt: TGTGCCAGCAGGGGGGGACAGACGGTAACTGAAGCTTTCTTT; CDR3aa: CASRGGQTVTEAFF
abundance: -; j_gene: TRBJ1-5; v_gene: TRBV18; d_gene: -; CDR3nt: TGTGCCAGCTCACCCCTCAACGCCCCCGGTCAGCCCCAGCATTTT; CDR3aa: CASSPLNAPGQPQHF
abundance: -; j_gene: TRBJ2-1; v_gene: TRBV6-4; d_gene: TRBD2; CDR3nt: TGTGCCAGCAGTGACTCGCGTAGCGGGGGGCCTGCCTACAATGAGCAGTTCTTC; CDR3aa: CASSDSRSGGPAYNEQFF
abundance: -; j_gene: TRBJ1-2; v_gene: TRBV7-9; d_gene: TRBD1; CDR3nt: TGTGCCAGCAGCCTACAGGGGGCTGGCTACACCTTC; CDR3aa: CASSLQGAGYTF
abundance: -; j_gene: TRBJ2-3; v_gene: TRBV27; d_gene: TRBD2; CDR3nt: TGTGCCAGCAGTCTTACGGGCTTAGCGGGTTTGGATACGCAGTATTTT; CDR3aa: CASSLTGLAGLDTQYF
abundance: once; j_gene: TRBJ1-4; v_gene: TRBV15; d_gene: -; CDR3nt: TGTGCCACCAGCAGAGAAGGGGGTCTTAATGAAAAACTGTTTTTT; CDR3aa: CATSREGGLNEKLFF
abundance: -; j_gene: TRBJ1-5; v_gene: TRBV5-5; d_gene: TRBD1; CDR3nt: TGTGCCAGCAGCTTGGCCCTGACGTTTCACAGGGGGGACAGCAATCAGCCCCAGCATTTT; CDR3aa: CASSLALTFHRGDSNQPQHF
abundance: -; j_gene: TRBJ2-7; v_gene: TRBV7-3; d_gene: -; CDR3nt: TGTGCCAGCAGCCCCGCCCCTCAGGCGGGGGCCCCCTACGAGCAGTACTTC; CDR3aa: CASSPAPQAGAPYEQYF
abundance: -; j_gene: TRBJ1-2; v_gene: TRBV13; d_gene: -; CDR3nt: TGTGCCAGCAGCCCTTCGGGAAAAGGCTATGGCTACACCTTC; CDR3aa: CASSPSGKGYGYTF
abundance: few; j_gene: TRBJ2-3; v_gene: TRBV11-2; d_gene: -; CDR3nt: TGTGCCAGCAGCTGGCGGGGGCCCCCCACAGATACGCAGTATTTT; CDR3aa: CASSWRGPPTDTQYF
abundance: -; j_gene: TRBJ2-7; v_gene: TRBV5-1; d_gene: -; CDR3nt: TGCGCCAGCAGCGAGGCAGGGGCGCGGATCTACGAGCAGTACTTC; CDR3aa: CASSEAGARIYEQYF
abundance: -; j_gene: TRBJ1-4; v_gene: TRBV7-9; d_gene: TRBD1; CDR3nt: TGTGCCAGCACCCTAGGGGGACAGGGAGGAGGAAAACTGTTTTTT; CDR3aa: CASTLGGQGGGKLFF
abundance: few; j_gene: TRBJ2-7; v_gene: TRBV11-1; d_gene: TRBD2; CDR3nt: TGTGCCAGCAGCTTAGGGGCTAGCGGATTCTCCTACGAGCAGTACTTC; CDR3aa: CASSLGASGFSYEQYF
abundance: few; j_gene: TRBJ2-1; v_gene: TRBV5-1; d_gene: -; CDR3nt: TGCGCCAGCAGCTTGGCCCAGACCCAGGGCAATGAGCAGTTCTTC; CDR3aa: CASSLAQTQGNEQFF
abundance: -; j_gene: TRBJ1-5; v_gene: TRBV15; d_gene: -; CDR3nt: TGTGCCACCAGCAGAGACACGAGTCGGGGGAATCAGCCCCAGCATTTT; CDR3aa: CATSRDTSRGNQPQHF
abundance: few; j_gene: TRBJ1-1; v_gene: TRBV6-1; d_gene: TRBD1; CDR3nt: TGTGCCAGCAGTGACAGGGGGCGGAACACTGAAGCTTTCTTT; CDR3aa: CASSDRGRNTEAFF
abundance: few; j_gene: TRBJ1-1; v_gene: TRBV4-2; d_gene: TRBD1; CDR3nt: TGTGCCAGCAGCCAACCAGGACAGGGGGGGGTTCCTGAAGCTTTCTTT; CDR3aa: CASSQPGQGGVPEAFF
abundance: few; j_gene: TRBJ2-5; v_gene: TRBV2; d_gene: -; CDR3nt: TGTGCCAGCAGGGGCCCGGGAGACGAGACCCAGTACTTC; CDR3aa: CASRGPGDETQYF
abundance: few; j_gene: TRBJ2-2; v_gene: TRBV7-3; d_gene: -; CDR3nt: TGTGCCAGCAGCTTAGGGCAGATGAACACCGGGGAGCTGTTTTTT; CDR3aa: CASSLGQMNTGELFF
abundance: -; j_gene: TRBJ1-2; v_gene: TRBV29-1; d_gene: TRBD1; CDR3nt: TGCAGCGTATCAGGGGGCTCACTCTATGGCTACACCTTC; CDR3aa: CSVSGGSLYGYTF
abundance: -; j_gene: TRBJ2-1; v_gene: TRBV6-6; d_gene: -; CDR3nt: TGTGCCAGCAGTGGACTCCGTGAGCAGTTCTTC; CDR3aa: CASSGLREQFF
abundance: -; j_gene: TRBJ2-7; v_gene: TRBV9; d_gene: -; CDR3nt: TGTGCCAGCAGCGTAGAATGGACAGCTGGATACGAGCAGTACTTC; CDR3aa: CASSVEWTAGYEQYF
abundance: -; j_gene: TRBJ2-3; v_gene: TRBV6-6; d_gene: TRBD1; CDR3nt: TGTGCCAGCAGCTCCCGGGACAGGGCCCCCTCAGATACGCAGTATTTT; CDR3aa: CASSSRDRAPSDTQYF
abundance: -; j_gene: TRBJ2-1; v_gene: TRBV5-1; d_gene: -; CDR3nt: TGCGCCAGCAGCTTGGGTCAGGGACTGGTCAATGAGCAGTTCTTC; CDR3aa: CASSLGQGLVNEQFF
abundance: -; j_gene: TRBJ2-5; v_gene: TRBV10-3; d_gene: TRBD1; CDR3nt: TGTGCCATCAGTGAAGGACAGGGAGGGACCCAGTACTTC; CDR3aa: CAISEGQGGTQYF
abundance: -; j_gene: TRBJ1-1; v_gene: TRBV15; d_gene: -; CDR3nt: TGTGCCCCCAGCAGAGATGAGACAGAGAACACTGAAGCTTTCTTT; CDR3aa: CAPSRDETENTEAFF
abundance: -; j_gene: TRBJ1-5; v_gene: TRBV7-6; d_gene: -; CDR3nt: TGTGCCAGCAGCCCCGCCCCGTCGGGCAATCAGCCCCAGCATTTT; CDR3aa: CASSPAPSGNQPQHF
abundance: -; j_gene: TRBJ2-2; v_gene: TRBV7-9; d_gene: -; CDR3nt: TGTGCCAGCAGCCTAGGACTCGCGAACACCGGGGAGCTGTTTTTT; CDR3aa: CASSLGLANTGELFF
abundance: -; j_gene: TRBJ2-7; v_gene: TRBV27; d_gene: -; CDR3nt: TGTGCCAGCAGTTACCTCTCCAGACAGGGACTTTACGAGCAGTACTTC; CDR3aa: CASSYLSRQGLYEQYF
abundance: -; j_gene: TRBJ1-2; v_gene: TRBV7-2; d_gene: TRBD1; CDR3nt: TGTGCCAGCAGCTTAACGGGGACAGGATTTTCCTATGGCTACACCTTC; CDR3aa: CASSLTGTGFSYGYTF
abundance: -; j_gene: TRBJ2-1; v_gene: TRBV13; d_gene: TRBD1; CDR3nt: TGTGCCAGCAGCCCAACCGGGACAGGGAATTGGAATGAGCAGTTCTTC; CDR3aa: CASSPTGTGNWNEQFF
abundance: -; j_gene: TRBJ2-3; v_gene: TRBV9; d_gene: -; CDR3nt: TGTGCCAGCAGCGTAGAGGGGCAGCCTAGCACAGATACGCAGTATTTT; CDR3aa: CASSVEGQPSTDTQYF
abundance: -; j_gene: TRBJ1-4; v_gene: TRBV5-6; d_gene: TRBD1; CDR3nt: TGTGCCAGCTCAGACAGGGGGACAAATGAAAAACTGTTTTTT; CDR3aa: CASSDRGTNEKLFF
abundance: -; j_gene: TRBJ2-3; v_gene: TRBV27; d_gene: -; CDR3nt: TGTGCCAGCAGTATCCGGCGAGACTCCTTTCAGTATTTT; CDR3aa: CASSIRRDSFQYF
abundance: -; j_gene: TRBJ2-7; v_gene: TRBV2; d_gene: TRBD1; CDR3nt: TGTGCCAGCAGTGTACAGGGGTACGAGCAGTACTTC; CDR3aa: CASSVQGYEQYF
abundance: -; j_gene: TRBJ2-2; v_gene: TRBV7-9; d_gene: TRBD2; CDR3nt: TGTGCCAGCAGCTTATTCCTGGCTAGCGGGGGGGCCGTGACCGGGGAGCTGTTTTTT; CDR3aa: CASSLFLASGGAVTGELFF
abundance: -; j_gene: TRBJ2-7; v_gene: TRBV7-9; d_gene: -; CDR3nt: TGTGCCAGCAGCCCCCTACTGAGTCGGGAGCAGTACTTC; CDR3aa: CASSPLLSREQYF
abundance: -; j_gene: TRBJ2-5; v_gene: TRBV5-1; d_gene: TRBD2; CDR3nt: TGCGCCAGCAGCTTAGGGCTCGGACTAGCGGGGGGCCTACAAGAGACCCAGTACTTC; CDR3aa: CASSLGLGLAGGLQETQYF